This TCR beta chain was observed in a study of blood T cell repertoires in COVID-19. Trimming shortened V by 2 bases and J by 9 bases, and 19 bases separated the two germline ends. Germline CDR1 is SEHNR and CDR2 is FQNEAQ (reference sequence). This CDR3 is 15 amino acids long. Only one count was recorded for this clone. Authors' data handling: Reference gene primers were amplified, and this amplification served to estimate nucleated cell counts. This table comes from immunoSEQ multiplex PCR, and its TCRdb copy is limited to in-frame clones, with some not included. Clonal size and the V and J genes are those of that table, whereas D and trimming came from the DNA. This table has 150,000 to 200,000 clones, about 75% appearing once.

The chain is built from TRBV7-9 and TRBJ2-5, with D perhaps TRBD2 (5 bases). The source material was peripheral blood. This TCR was recovered from a woman aged 70-85 years with acute or convalescent COVID-19. In DNA form, the CDR3 reads TGTGCCAGCAGCTTATATTTCGGAGGCGAGAGATCCCAGTACTTC. Its translation: CASSLYFGGERSQYF.